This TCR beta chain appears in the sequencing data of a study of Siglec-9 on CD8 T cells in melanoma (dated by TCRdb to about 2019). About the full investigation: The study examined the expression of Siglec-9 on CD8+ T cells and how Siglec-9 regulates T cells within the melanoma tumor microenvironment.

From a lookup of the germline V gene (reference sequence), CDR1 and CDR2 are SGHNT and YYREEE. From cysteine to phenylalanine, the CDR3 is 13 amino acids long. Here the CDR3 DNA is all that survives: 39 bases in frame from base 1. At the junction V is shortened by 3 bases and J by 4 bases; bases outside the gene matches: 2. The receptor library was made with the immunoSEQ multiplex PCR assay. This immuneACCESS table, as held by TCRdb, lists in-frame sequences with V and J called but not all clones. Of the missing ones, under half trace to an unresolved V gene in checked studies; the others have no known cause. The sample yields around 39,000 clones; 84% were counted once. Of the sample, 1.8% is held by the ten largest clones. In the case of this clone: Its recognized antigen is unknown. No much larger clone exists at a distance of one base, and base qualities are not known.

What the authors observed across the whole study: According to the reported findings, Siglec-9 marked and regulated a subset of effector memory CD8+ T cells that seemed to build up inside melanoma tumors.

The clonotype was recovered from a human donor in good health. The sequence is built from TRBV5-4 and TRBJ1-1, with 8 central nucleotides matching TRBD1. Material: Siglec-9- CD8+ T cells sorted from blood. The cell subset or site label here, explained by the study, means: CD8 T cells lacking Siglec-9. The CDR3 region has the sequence CASSSTGATEAFF. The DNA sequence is TGTGCCAGCAGCTCGACAGGGGCCACTGAAGCTTTCTTT. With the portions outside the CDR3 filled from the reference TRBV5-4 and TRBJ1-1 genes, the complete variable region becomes ETGVTQSPTHLIKTRGQQVTLRCSSQSGHNTVSWYQQALGQGPQFIFQYYREEENGRGNFPPRFSGLQFPNYSSELNVNALELDDSALYLCASSSTGATEAFFGQGTRLTVV.